The T cell receptor (beta chain) described here comes from a study of cytomegalovirus exposure and HLA in healthy donors. CDR3 length: 15 amino acids. CDR1 and CDR2 (germline): LNHDA, SQIVND (reference sequence). Points on this clone: Its antigen remains unknown.

PCR employed 60 Vbeta and 13 Jbeta primers. The table came from immunoSEQ multiplex PCR; TCRdb's copy has only in-frame clones and leaves some out. The table has about 170,000 clones, roughly 72% seen once. Study-wide results and limits: Owing to their indistinguishability, certain V segments, notably TRBV6-2 and TRBV6-3, were excluded. Analysis was performed later, and it showed HLA-associated TCR beta chains to be more clonally expanded than equally common others. What TCR beta sequences reportedly achieved was accurate prediction of HLA-A and HLA-B alleles in most subjects.

The J gene is TRBJ2-5, the V gene TRBV19, with TRBD1 identical over 9 bases. The assigned J gene may be wrong: the sequence end matches TRBJ2-7 better. Input material: PBMCs. This TCR was recovered from a man aged 35-49 years in good health and CMV-seropositive. The CDR3 loop reads CASSMKTGGHYEQYF. The CDR3 nucleotides are TGTGCCAGTAGTATGAAGACAGGGGGACATTACGAGCAGTACTTC.